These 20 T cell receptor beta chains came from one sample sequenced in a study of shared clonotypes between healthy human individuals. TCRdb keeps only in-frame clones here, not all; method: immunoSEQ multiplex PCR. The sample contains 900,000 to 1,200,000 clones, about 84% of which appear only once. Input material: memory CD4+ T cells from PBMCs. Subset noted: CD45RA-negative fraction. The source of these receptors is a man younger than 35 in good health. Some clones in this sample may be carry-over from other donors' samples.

CDR3 nucleotide sequence: TGCGCCAGCAGACCGACAGGCCCGTCTGAAAAACTGTTTTTT. This sequence encodes CASRPTGPSEKLFF. The chain links TRBV5-1 to TRBJ1-4; TRBD1 might be the D (6 bases). The CDR3 sequence is 14 residues long. Trimming left V 5 bases short and J 7 bases short, with 15 bases between. Germline V CDR1 and CDR2: SGHRS, YFSETQ.

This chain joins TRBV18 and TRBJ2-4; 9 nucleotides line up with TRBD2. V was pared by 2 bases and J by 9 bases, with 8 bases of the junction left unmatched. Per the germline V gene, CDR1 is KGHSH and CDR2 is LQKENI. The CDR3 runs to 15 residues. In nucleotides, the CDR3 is TGTGCCAGCTCACCAAATGGTGCGACTAGCGGCATTCAGTACTTC. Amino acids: CASSPNGATSGIQYF.

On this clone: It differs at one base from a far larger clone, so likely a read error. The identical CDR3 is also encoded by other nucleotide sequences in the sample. The CDR3 spells CASSSPTGVTRELFF. The CDR3 coding sequence is TGCGCCAGCAGCTCCCCAACCGGGGTCACGAGGGAGCTGTTTTTT. This rearrangement joins TRBV28 to TRBJ2-2, with a possible D match to TRBD2 (5 bases). CDR3 length: 15 amino acids. Germline CDR1 and CDR2: MDHEN and SYDVKM.

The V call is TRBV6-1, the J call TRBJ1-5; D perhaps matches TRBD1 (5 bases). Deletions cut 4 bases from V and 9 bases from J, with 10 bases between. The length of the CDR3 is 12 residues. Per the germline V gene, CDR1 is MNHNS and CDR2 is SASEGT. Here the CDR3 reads CASSGGGGPQHF. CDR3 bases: TGTGCCAGCAGTGGGGGCGGGGGGCCCCAGCATTTT.

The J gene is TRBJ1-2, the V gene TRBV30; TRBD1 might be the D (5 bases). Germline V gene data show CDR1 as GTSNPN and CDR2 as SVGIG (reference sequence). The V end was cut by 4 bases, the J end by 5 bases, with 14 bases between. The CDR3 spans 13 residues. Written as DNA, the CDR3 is TGTGCCTGGATCCCAGCAGGGACTTATGGCTACACCTTC. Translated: CAWIPAGTYGYTF. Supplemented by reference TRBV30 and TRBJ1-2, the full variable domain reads SQTIHQWPATLVQPVGSPLSLECTVEGTSNPNLYWYRQAAGRGLQLLFYSVGIGQISSEVPQNLSASRPQDRQFILSSKKLLLSDSGFYLCAWIPAGTYGYTFGSGTRLTVV.

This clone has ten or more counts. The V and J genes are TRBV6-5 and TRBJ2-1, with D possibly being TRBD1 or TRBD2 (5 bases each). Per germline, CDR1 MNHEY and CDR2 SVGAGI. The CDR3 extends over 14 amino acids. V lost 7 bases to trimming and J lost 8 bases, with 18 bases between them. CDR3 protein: CASTSGPRRHEQFF. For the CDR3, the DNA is TGTGCCAGCACCTCGGGACCCAGGAGGCATGAGCAGTTCTTC.

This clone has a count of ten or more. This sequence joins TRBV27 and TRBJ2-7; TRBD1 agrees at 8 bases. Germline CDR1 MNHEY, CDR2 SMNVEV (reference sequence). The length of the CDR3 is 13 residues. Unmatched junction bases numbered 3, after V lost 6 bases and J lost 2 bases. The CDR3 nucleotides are TGTGCCAGCAGCCAGGGGGCCACCTACGAGCAGTACTTC. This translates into CASSQGATYEQYF.

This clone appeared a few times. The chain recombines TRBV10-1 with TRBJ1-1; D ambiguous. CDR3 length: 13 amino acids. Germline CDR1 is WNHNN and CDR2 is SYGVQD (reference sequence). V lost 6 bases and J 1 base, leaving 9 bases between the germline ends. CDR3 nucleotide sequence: TGCGCCAGCAGCAAGGACGGGAACACTGAAGCTTTCTTT. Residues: CASSKDGNTEAFF.

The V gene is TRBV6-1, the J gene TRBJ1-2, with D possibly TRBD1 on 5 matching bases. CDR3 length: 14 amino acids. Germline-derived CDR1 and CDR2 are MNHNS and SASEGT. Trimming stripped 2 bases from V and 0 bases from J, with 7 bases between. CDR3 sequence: CASSEPRANYGYTF. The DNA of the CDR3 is TGTGCCAGCAGTGAACCCAGGGCTAACTATGGCTACACCTTC.

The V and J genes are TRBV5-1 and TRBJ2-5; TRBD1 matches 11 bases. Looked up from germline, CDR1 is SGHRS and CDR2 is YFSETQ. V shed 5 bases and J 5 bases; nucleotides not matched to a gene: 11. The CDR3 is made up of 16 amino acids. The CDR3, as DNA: TGCGCCAGCAGTATTGCCGGACAGGGGGCATCGGAGACCCAGTACTTC. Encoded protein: CASSIAGQGASETQYF.

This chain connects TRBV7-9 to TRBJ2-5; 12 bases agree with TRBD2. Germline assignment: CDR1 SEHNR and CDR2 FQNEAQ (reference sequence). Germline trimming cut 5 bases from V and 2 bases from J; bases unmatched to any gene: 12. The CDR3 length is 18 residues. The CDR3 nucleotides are TGTGCCAGCAGCCAAGTTGTTGGGACTAGCGGGCGGCAAGAGACCCAGTACTTC. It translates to CASSQVVGTSGRQETQYF.

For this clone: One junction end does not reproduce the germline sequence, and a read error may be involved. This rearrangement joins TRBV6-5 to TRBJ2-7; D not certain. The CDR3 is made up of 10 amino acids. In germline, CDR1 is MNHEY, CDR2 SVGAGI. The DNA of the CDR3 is TGTGCCAGCGGCTACTACGAGCGGTACTTC. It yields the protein CASGYYERYF.

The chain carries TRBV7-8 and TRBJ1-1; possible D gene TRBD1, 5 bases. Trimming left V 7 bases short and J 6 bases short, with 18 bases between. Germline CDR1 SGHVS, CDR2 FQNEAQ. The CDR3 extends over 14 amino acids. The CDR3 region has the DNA TGTGCCAGCATCCCCGGGGGAGGTTCCTCTGAAGCTTTCTTT. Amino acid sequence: CASIPGGGSSEAFF.

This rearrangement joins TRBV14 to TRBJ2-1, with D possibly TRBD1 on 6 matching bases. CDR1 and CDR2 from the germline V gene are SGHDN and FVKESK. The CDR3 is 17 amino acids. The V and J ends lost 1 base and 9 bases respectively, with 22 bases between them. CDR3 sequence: CASSQAFGRGALLEQFF. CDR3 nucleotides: TGTGCCAGCAGCCAAGCCTTTGGCAGGGGTGCCCTTCTTGAGCAGTTCTTC.

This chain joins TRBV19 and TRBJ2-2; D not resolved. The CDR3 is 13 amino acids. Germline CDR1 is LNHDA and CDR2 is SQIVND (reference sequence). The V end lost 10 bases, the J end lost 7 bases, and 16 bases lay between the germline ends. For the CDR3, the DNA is TGTGCCACCCATTTGGAGTTGGGCGGGGAGCTGTTTTTT. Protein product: CATHLELGGELFF.

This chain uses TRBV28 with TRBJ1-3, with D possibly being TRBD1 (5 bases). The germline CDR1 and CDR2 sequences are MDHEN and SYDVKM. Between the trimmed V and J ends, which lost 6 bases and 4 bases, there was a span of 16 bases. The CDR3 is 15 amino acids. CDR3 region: CASSPGRLSGNTIYF. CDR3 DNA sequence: TGTGCCAGCAGCCCAGGGAGACTCTCCGGAAACACCATATATTTT. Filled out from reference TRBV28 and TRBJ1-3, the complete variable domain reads DVKVTQSSRYLVKRTGEKVFLECVQDMDHENMFWYRQDPGLGLRLIYFSYDVKMKEKGDIPEGYSVSREKKERFSLILESASTNQTSMYLCASSPGRLSGNTIYFGEGSWLTVV.

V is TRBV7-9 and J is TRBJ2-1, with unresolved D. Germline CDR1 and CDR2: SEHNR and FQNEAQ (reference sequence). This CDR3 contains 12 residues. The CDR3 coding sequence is TGTGTCCTTTTGCCAACTGACGGAGAGCAGTTCTTC. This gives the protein CVLLPTDGEQFF.

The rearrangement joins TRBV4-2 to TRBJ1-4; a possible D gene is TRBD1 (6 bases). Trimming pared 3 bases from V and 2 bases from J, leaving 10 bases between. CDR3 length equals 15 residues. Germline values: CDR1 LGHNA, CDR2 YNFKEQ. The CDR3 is CASSQNRDTNEKLFF. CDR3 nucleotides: TGTGCCAGCAGCCAGAACAGGGATACTAATGAAAAACTGTTTTTT.

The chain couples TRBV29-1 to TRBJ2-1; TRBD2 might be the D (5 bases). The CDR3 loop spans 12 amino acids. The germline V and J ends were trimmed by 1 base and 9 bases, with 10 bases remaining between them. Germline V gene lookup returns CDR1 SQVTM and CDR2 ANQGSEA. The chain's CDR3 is CSVEVNRGEQFF. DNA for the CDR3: TGCAGCGTTGAAGTTAACCGGGGTGAGCAGTTCTTC.

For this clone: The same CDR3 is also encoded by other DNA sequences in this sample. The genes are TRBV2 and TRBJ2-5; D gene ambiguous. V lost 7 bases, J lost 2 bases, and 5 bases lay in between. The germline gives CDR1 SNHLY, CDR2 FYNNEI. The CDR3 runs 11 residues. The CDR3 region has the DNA TGTGCCAGCACACTGCAAGAGACCCAGTACTTC. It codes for CASTLQETQYF.